This T cell receptor (beta chain) emerged from a study of T cell changes during pregnancy in multiple sclerosis. The table came from immunoSEQ multiplex PCR; TCRdb's copy has only in-frame clones and leaves some out. Seen here are 35,000 or so clones, roughly 91% observed once, and the top ten hold roughly 0.58%. The CDR3 sequence is 11 residues long. V was cut by 4 bases and J by 4 bases, with 4 bases left in between. CDR1 is SEHNR and CDR2 is FQNEAQ in the germline V gene (reference sequence). This sequence originates from a female donor with multiple sclerosis, enrolled in a pregnancy study. This material consisted of CD4+ T cells from peripheral blood mononuclear cells, taken in the first trimester of pregnancy. The rearrangement links TRBV7-9 to TRBJ2-5; D uncertain. The CDR3 is CASSSRETQYF. For the CDR3, the DNA is TGTGCCAGCAGCTCGCGAGAGACCCAGTACTTC. Supplemented by reference TRBV7-9 and TRBJ2-5, the full variable domain reads DTGVSQNPRHKITKRGQNVTFRCDPISEHNRLYWYRQTLGQGPEFLTYFQNEAQLEKSRLLSDRFSAERPKGSFSTLEIQRTEQGDSAMYLCASSSRETQYFGPGTRLLVL.